The following is a TCR beta chain sequence with its context. Its antigen remains unknown. The CDR3 runs 18 residues. V lost 10 bases, J lost 0 bases, and 22 bases lay in between. Germline CDR1 reads MNHEY; CDR2 reads SMNVEV (reference sequence). TCRdb itself ran the 5' RACE reads through MiXCR, one entry per CDR3 protein. The sample records 1.5 million to 2 million distinct CDR3 sequences, about 32% being singletons. The data belong to a study of identical twins. Overall study findings and caveats: Weaker excess twin sharing was seen among beta out-of-frame sequences. Conclusions relied on cross-sectional statistical analysis, not following the same donors.

The chain is built from TRBV27 and TRBJ1-6; unclear D gene. The sequence derives from a newborn girl in good health. What was sequenced was cord blood. The CDR3 loop reads CATRGGGLWSSYNSPLHF. Here the CDR3 DNA reads TGTGCCACCAGAGGCGGTGGACTGTGGAGCTCCTATAATTCACCCCTCCACTTT.